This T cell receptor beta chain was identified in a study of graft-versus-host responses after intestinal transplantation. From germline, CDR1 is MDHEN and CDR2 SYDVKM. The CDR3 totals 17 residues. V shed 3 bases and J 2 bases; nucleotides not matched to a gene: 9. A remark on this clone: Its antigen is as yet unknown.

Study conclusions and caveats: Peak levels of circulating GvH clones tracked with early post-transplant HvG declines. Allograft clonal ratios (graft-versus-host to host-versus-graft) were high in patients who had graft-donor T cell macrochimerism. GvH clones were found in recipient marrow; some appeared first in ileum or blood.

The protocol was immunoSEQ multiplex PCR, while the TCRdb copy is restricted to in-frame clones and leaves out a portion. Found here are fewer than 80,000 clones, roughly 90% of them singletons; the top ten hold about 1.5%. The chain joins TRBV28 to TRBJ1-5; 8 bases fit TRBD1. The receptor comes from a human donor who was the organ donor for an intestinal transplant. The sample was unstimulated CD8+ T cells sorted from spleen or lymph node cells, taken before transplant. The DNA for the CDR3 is TGTGCCAGCAGTTTGGGGCAGGGGGCGCAGGGCAATCAGCCCCAGCATTTT. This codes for CASSLGQGAQGNQPQHF.